This T cell receptor (beta chain) was captured by sequencing in a study of T cell changes during pregnancy in multiple sclerosis. Here immunoSEQ multiplex PCR was the method, and the copy in TCRdb shows in-frame clones only, minus some. The sample records around 80,000 clones, 85% to 95% being singletons. The V gene lost 1 base and the J gene lost 0 bases, with 7 bases spanning the gap. Looked up from germline, CDR1 is SGHDN and CDR2 is FVKESK. The CDR3 runs to 14 residues. The rearrangement joins TRBV14 to TRBJ2-7, with a weak D call TRBD1 (5 bases). This clonotype was obtained from a female donor in good health, enrolled as a control in a pregnancy study. This sample comprised peripheral blood, obtained in the second trimester of pregnancy. CDR3 coding DNA: TGTGCCAGCAGCCAAGTGACAGACTCCTACGAGCAGTACTTC. It yields the protein CASSQVTDSYEQYF.